What follows describes a single T cell receptor (beta chain). This entry comes from a study of blood T cell repertoires in COVID-19. Clones were sequenced by immunoSEQ multiplex PCR, and TCRdb holds only the in-frame ones, with some missing. The sample shows roughly 86,000 clones, approximately 86% of them seen only once. The CDR3 is made up of 16 amino acids. Trimming removed 1 base from V and 5 bases from J; junction bases left unmatched: 8. Germline V gene lookup returns CDR1 MNHEY and CDR2 SMNVEV (reference sequence). The TCR originated in a man aged 40-55 years with acute or convalescent COVID-19. This chain connects TRBV27 to TRBJ1-5; 7 bases are shared with TRBD1. The sequenced material came from peripheral blood. CDR3 sequence (DNA): TGTGCCAGCAGTTTATTCGGCAGGGGGTTGGATCAGCCCCAGCATTTT. It translates to CASSLFGRGLDQPQHF.